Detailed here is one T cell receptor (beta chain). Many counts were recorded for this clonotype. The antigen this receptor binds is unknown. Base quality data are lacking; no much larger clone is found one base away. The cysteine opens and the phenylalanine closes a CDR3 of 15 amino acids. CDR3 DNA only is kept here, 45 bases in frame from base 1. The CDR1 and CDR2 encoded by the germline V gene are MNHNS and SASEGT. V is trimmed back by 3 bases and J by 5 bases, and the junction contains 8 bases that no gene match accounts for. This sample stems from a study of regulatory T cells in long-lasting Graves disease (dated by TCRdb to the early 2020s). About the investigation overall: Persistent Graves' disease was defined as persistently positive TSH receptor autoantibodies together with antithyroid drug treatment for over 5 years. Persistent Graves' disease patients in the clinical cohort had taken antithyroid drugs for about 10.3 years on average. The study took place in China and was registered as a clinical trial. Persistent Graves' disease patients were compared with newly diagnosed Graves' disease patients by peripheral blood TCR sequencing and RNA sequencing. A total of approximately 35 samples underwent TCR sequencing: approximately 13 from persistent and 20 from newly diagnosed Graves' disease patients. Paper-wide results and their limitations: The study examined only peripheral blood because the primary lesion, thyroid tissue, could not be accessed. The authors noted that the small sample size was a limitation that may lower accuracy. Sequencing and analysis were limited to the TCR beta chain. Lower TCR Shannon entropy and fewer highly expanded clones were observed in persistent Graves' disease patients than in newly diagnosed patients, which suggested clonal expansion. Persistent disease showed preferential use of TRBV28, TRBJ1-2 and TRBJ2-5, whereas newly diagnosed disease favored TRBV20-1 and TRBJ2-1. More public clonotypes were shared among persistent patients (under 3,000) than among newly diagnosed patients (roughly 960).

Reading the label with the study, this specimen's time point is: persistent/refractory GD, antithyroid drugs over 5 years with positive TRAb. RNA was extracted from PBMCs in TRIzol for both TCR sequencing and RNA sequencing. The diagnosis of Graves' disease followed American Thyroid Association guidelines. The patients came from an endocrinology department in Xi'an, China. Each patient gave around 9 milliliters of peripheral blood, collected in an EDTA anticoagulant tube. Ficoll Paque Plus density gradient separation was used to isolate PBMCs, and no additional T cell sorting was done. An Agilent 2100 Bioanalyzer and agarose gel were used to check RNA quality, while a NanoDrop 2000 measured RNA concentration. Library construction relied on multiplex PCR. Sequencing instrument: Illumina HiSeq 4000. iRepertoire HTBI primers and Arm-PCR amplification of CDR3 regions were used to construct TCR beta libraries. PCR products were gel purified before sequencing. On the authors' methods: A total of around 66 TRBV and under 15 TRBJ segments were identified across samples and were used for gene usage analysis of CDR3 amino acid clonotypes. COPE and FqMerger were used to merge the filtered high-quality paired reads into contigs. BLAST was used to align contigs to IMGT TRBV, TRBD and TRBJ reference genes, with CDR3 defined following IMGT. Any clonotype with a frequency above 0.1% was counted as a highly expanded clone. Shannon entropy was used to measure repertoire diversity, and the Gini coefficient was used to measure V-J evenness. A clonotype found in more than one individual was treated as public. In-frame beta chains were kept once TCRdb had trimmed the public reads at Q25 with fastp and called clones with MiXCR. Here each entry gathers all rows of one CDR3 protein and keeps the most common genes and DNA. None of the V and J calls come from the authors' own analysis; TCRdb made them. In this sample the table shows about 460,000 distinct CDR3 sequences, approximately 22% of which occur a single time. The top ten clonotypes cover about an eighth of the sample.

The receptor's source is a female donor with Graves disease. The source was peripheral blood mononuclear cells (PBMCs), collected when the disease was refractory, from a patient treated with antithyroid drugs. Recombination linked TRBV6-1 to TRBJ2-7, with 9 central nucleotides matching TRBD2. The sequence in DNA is TGTGCCAGCAGTGAGTTCGGCGGGAGGGGTGACGAGCAGTACTTC. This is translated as CASSEFGGRGDEQYF.